This T cell receptor beta chain was identified in a study of T cells after yellow fever vaccination. At the level of the study: SMART-Seq v4 Ultra Low Input served to prepare low-cell-number fractions.

Whole-study findings and limits: Clones that expanded after primary vaccination mostly reappeared after the booster (96% CD4, 88% CD8). Just a small share of clonotypes turned up in the CD4 compartment as well as the CD8 compartment.

UMIs and a universal primer site were added when TCR cDNA was made by 5'RACE template switching. TCRdb ran MiXCR on the 5' RACE reads and lists one entry per CDR3 protein. The data show 230,000 or so distinct CDR3 sequences, more than 3.5% seen once. This clonotype was counted at least ten times. Its antigen is unknown. The sequence came from a man aged 18-30 years who received the YFV17D yellow fever vaccine. The specimen comprised PBMCs, sampled 15 days after the yellow fever booster vaccination.

CDR3 sequence (DNA): TGTGCCAGCAACCATCGAGGGGGGAGGAATTCACCCCTCCACTTT. Its translation: CASNHRGGRNSPLHF. The V and J genes are TRBV6-5 and TRBJ1-6, with D perhaps TRBD1 (6 bases). The germline V and J ends were trimmed by 7 bases and 7 bases, with 17 bases remaining between them. CDR1 MNHEY and CDR2 SVGAGI come from the germline V gene. The CDR3 spans 15 residues.